The next 20 T cell receptor beta chains were all read from a single sample in a study of OX40 agonist ivuxolimab in advanced cancers. Some clones are missing from TCRdb's copy, which holds only in-frame ones; the method was immunoSEQ multiplex PCR. The table lists approximately 15,000 clones, about 89% of them singletons. The sample in question was CD4+ or CD8+ T cells sorted from blood, obtained in a trial of the OX40 agonist ivuxolimab. All receptors come from an adult with an advanced solid tumor such as melanoma, head and neck, liver or kidney cancer.

The rearrangement links TRBV15 to TRBJ1-5; the match to TRBD1 covers 8 bases. There are 15 residues in the CDR3. Germline V gene data show CDR1 as LNHNV and CDR2 as YYDKDF (reference sequence). V shed 5 bases and J 3 bases; nucleotides not matched to a gene: 6. The CDR3, as DNA: TGTGCCACCAGCCGCACGGGACAGGTCAATCAGCCCCAGCATTTT. Its translation is CATSRTGQVNQPQHF.

The gene calls are TRBV12-2 and TRBJ2-1; the listed D gene, TRBD2, was not tested against the DNA. TRBV12-2 is flagged as a pseudogene. CDR3 length: 17 amino acids. Here the CDR3 DNA reads TGTGCAAGTCGTTACCGGACTAGCGGGGGTAACTACAATGAGCAGTTCTTC. This encodes CASRYRTSGGNYNEQFF.

This clone was observed a single time. The rearrangement uses TRBV6-1 and TRBJ2-7; D not resolved. The CDR3 runs to 13 residues. Germline V gene data show CDR1 as MNHNS and CDR2 as SASEGT. The V end was cut by 2 bases, the J end by 1 base, with 6 bases between. CDR3 nucleotide sequence: TGTGCCAGCAGTGAAAATTTATCCTACGAGCAGTACTTC. Its protein is CASSENLSYEQYF.

This chain uses TRBV15 with TRBJ2-7; no clear D. CDR3 length equals 11 residues. Germline V CDR1 and CDR2: LNHNV, YYDKDF (reference sequence). Trimming left V 3 bases short and J 4 bases short, with 4 bases between. The CDR3: CATSSDYEQYF. CDR3 coding DNA: TGTGCCACCAGCAGCGATTACGAGCAGTACTTC.

This clone has only one observation. V is TRBV7-2 and J is TRBJ2-7; 7 bases map to TRBD2. From germline, CDR1 is SGHTA and CDR2 FQGNSA. Trimming removed 3 bases from V and 6 bases from J; junction bases left unmatched: 8. The CDR3 consists of 14 residues. CDR3 loop: CASSLVGGPSEQYF. DNA of the CDR3: TGTGCCAGCAGCTTGGTGGGAGGGCCCTCCGAGCAGTACTTC.

This clone was detected only once. The chain links TRBV6-1 to TRBJ2-1, with 11 bases identical to TRBD2. V was clipped by 6 bases and J by 9 bases; unmatched bases: 4. Germline V lookup: CDR1 MNHNS, CDR2 SASEGT. The CDR3 covers 13 residues. In DNA form, the CDR3 reads TGTGCCAGCAGACTAGCGGGAGAGAGTGAGCAGTTCTTC. This codes for CASRLAGESEQFF.

V usage is TRBV6-9 and J usage is TRBJ1-1; the match to TRBD1 covers 8 bases. The CDR3 loop spans 13 amino acids. CDR1 is MNHGY, CDR2 SVAAGI, per germline. V lost 3 bases to trimming and J lost 6 bases; unmatched junction nucleotides: 3. CDR3 loop: CASSYSTGAEAFF. In DNA, the CDR3 is TGTGCCAGCAGTTACTCGACAGGGGCTGAAGCTTTCTTT.

The rearrangement joins TRBV14 to TRBJ1-1; no clear D. Germline CDR1 SGHDN, CDR2 FVKESK. The CDR3 spans 15 residues. Trimming cost V 4 bases and J 0 bases, with 12 bases left between them. CDR3 sequence reads: CASSLGISLNTEAFF. The CDR3 DNA is TGTGCCAGCAGCCTGGGGATCTCTTTGAACACTGAAGCTTTCTTT.

The rearrangement uses TRBV5-1 and TRBJ1-1; D not certain. This CDR3 has 14 residues. Germline CDR1 and CDR2: SGHRS and YFSETQ. With 0 bases removed from V and 0 bases from J, the gap between germline ends came to 6 bases. CDR3 DNA: TGCGCCAGCAGCTTGGATGGGATGAACACTGAAGCTTTCTTT. The encoded protein is CASSLDGMNTEAFF.

V and J are TRBV7-6 and TRBJ2-1; 10 bases align to TRBD2. Per germline, CDR1 SGHVS and CDR2 FNYEAQ. Trimming removed 1 base from V and 8 bases from J; junction bases left unmatched: 5. CDR3 length: 15 amino acids. CDR3 loop: CASSLELAGLDEQFF. The CDR3 DNA reads as TGTGCCAGCAGCTTAGAACTAGCGGGGTTAGATGAGCAGTTCTTC. The full variable domain, completed using reference TRBV7-6 and TRBJ2-1, is GAGVSQSPRYKVTKRGQDVALRCDPISGHVSLYWYRQALGQGPEFLTYFNYEAQQDKSGLPNDRFSAERPEGSISTLTIQRTEQRDSAMYRCASSLELAGLDEQFFGPGTRLTVL.

The DNA for the CDR3 is TGTGCCAGCAGCTTGTCGACTAGGACCACAGATACGCAGTATTTT. It yields the protein CASSLSTRTTDTQYF. The chain joins TRBV5-6 to TRBJ2-3, with D perhaps TRBD2 (6 bases). Germline-derived CDR1 and CDR2 are SGHDT and YYEEEE. This CDR3 contains 15 residues. V shed 1 base and J shed 2 bases, with 11 bases lying between them. Looking up the rest from reference TRBV5-6 and TRBJ2-3 gives the full variable domain: DAGVTQSPTHLIKTRGQQVTLRCSPKSGHDTVSWYQQALGQGPQFIFQYYEEEERQRGNFPDRFSGHQFPNYSSELNVNALLLGDSALYLCASSLSTRTTDTQYFGPGTRLTVL.

V gene TRBV5-4 combines with J gene TRBJ2-7, with TRBD1 matching 10 bases. There are 12 residues in the CDR3. Germline V gene sequence: CDR1 SGHNT, CDR2 YYREEE (reference sequence). V was clipped by 3 bases and J by 7 bases; unmatched bases: 1. The CDR3 sequence: CASSWGQGEQYF. CDR3 DNA sequence: TGTGCCAGCAGCTGGGGACAGGGGGAGCAGTACTTC.

The V gene is TRBV27, the J gene TRBJ2-7; 9 bases are shared with TRBD1. Germline lookup yields CDR1 MNHEY and CDR2 SMNVEV (reference sequence). The CDR3 has 14 amino acids. Trimming removed 5 bases from V and 4 bases from J; junction bases left unmatched: 6. CDR3 loop: CASSVGTGWYEQYF. CDR3 sequence (DNA): TGTGCCAGCAGTGTGGGGACAGGGTGGTACGAGCAGTACTTC.

The chain has TRBV7-9 and TRBJ1-1, with no clear D. CDR3 length: 12 amino acids. Germline-derived CDR1 and CDR2 are SEHNR and FQNEAQ (reference sequence). V lost 5 bases, J lost 11 bases, and 15 bases lay in between. Here the CDR3 DNA reads TGTGCCAGCAGCCCCGGGTCCCAAGAGGCTTTCTTT. This gives the protein CASSPGSQEAFF.

V usage is TRBV7-8 and J usage is TRBJ1-5; D ambiguous. V lost 1 base and J lost 3, with 10 bases in between. Germline CDR1 is SGHVS and CDR2 is FQNEAQ. The CDR3 extends over 15 amino acids. The CDR3 nucleotides are TGTGCCAGCAGCTTAGATACCAGACTCAATCAGCCCCAGCATTTT. As protein: CASSLDTRLNQPQHF. Looking up the rest from reference TRBV7-8 and TRBJ1-5 gives the full variable domain: GAGVSQSPRYKVAKRGQDVALRCDPISGHVSLFWYQQALGQGPEFLTYFQNEAQLDKSGLPSDRFFAERPEGSVSTLKIQRTQQEDSAVYLCASSLDTRLNQPQHFGDGTRLSIL.

The CDR3 spells CASSQGQGVVTF. Written as DNA, the CDR3 is TGCGCCAGCAGCCAAGGACAGGGAGTGGTCACCTTC. This rearrangement joins TRBV4-1 to TRBJ1-2; 7 nucleotides align to TRBD1. The CDR3 is made up of 12 amino acids. Trimming removed 1 base from V and 13 bases from J; junction bases left unmatched: 6. Per germline, CDR1 MGHRA and CDR2 YSYEKL.

V and J are TRBV30 and TRBJ2-7; D is perhaps TRBD2 (6 bases). The CDR3 extends over 14 amino acids. The V end lost 1 base, the J end lost 4 bases, and 14 bases lay between the germline ends. CDR1 is GTSNPN, CDR2 SVGIG, per germline (reference sequence). CDR3: CAWSEGGSRYEQYF. Here the CDR3 DNA reads TGTGCCTGGAGTGAGGGAGGCTCCCGTTACGAGCAGTACTTC.

The chain couples TRBV10-3 to TRBJ1-1; TRBD1 might be the D (5 bases). Germline V lookup: CDR1 ENHRY, CDR2 SYGVKD. The CDR3 length is 15 residues. V was trimmed by 1 base and J by 3 bases, leaving 12 bases between them. The CDR3 region is CAISEWSGGYTEAFF. The CDR3 DNA is TGTGCCATCAGTGAGTGGTCCGGGGGTTACACTGAAGCTTTCTTT.

V gene TRBV9 combines with J gene TRBJ2-5; D gene ambiguous. Germline V gene data show CDR1 as SGDLS and CDR2 as YYNGEE. Trimming stripped 0 bases from V and 1 base from J, with 7 bases between. The CDR3 spans 14 residues. CDR3 loop: CASSVEGSQETQYF. CDR3 in DNA: TGTGCCAGCAGCGTAGAGGGCAGCCAAGAGACCCAGTACTTC.

The chain links TRBV6-6 to TRBJ2-3, with D possibly TRBD2 on 5 matching bases. CDR1 MNHNY and CDR2 SVGAGI come from the germline V gene (reference sequence). This CDR3 is built from 16 residues. V lost 8 bases and J 0 bases, leaving 18 bases between the germline ends. CDR3 amino acids: CASSTAWRTSTDTQYF. As DNA, the CDR3 is TGTGCCAGCTCTACCGCCTGGCGGACTAGCACAGATACGCAGTATTTT.